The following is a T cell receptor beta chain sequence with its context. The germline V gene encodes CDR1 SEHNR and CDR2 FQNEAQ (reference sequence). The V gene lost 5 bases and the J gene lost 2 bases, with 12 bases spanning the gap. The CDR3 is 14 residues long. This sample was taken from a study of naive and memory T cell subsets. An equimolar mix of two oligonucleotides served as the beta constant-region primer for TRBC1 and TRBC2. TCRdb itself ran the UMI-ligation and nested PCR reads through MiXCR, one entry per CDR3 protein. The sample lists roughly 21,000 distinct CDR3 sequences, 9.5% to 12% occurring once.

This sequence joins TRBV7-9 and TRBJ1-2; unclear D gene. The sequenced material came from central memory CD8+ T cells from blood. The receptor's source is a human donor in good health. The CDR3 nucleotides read TGTGCCAGCAGCCAACGGACGGAAAACTATGGCTACACCTTC. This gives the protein CASSQRTENYGYTF.